This record covers a single TCR beta chain. What antigen it recognizes has not been identified. Base qualities are missing; no much larger clone stands one base away. From the cysteine through the phenylalanine, the CDR3 covers 13 amino acids. The retained sequence is limited to the CDR3, 39 bases, with the frame set at the first base. V trim: 7 bases; J trim: 10 bases; unmatched bases: 12. The germline V gene specifies MNHEY as CDR1 and SVGAGI as CDR2. These data belong to a study of blood T cell repertoires in COVID-19 (dated by TCRdb to 2018 to 2020). Background on the whole study: Collaborator samples came from the United States, Italy and Spain and covered acute and convalescent phases of COVID-19. The prospective study material was composed of cDNA or gDNA derived from T cells, B-cell-depleted T cells, or PBMCs. The sample metadata nearly always contained a de-identified subject ID, COVID-19 status, age in years and sex. Where available, HLA class I and class II types were obtained from metadata supplied by the sample provider rather than from assay-based typing. Samples were obtained from the ongoing ImmuneRACE study (first 160 participants) and from over 1,000 subjects provided by 6 global collaborators. Deeply sampled blood TCRbeta repertoires from subjects exposed to, actively infected with, or recovered from COVID-19 were included in the dataset. The repertoires were released in a freely available public database intended as a resource for research on the immune response to SARS-CoV-2. The paper as a whole reports these results and caveats: How much clinical and demographic metadata was included differed by source and by participant, and the metadata was provided uncurated.

Participants in the prospective study were aged about 18 to 100 years, lived in 20 to 30 United States geographic areas, and enrolled through a virtual design. In the prospective study, participants were assigned to cohorts based on the clinical history participants reported in a screening survey and a study questionnaire. In the prospective study, whole blood, serum and a nasopharyngeal or oropharyngeal swab were collected from each participant by mobile phlebotomists. Prospective study participants could optionally give additional blood draws and questionnaires over a roughly two-month period. Blood samples from the prospective study were shipped frozen or at room temperature prior to DNA extraction. TCRbeta CDR3 regions were amplified from genomic DNA using the immunoSEQ Assay, a bias-controlled multiplex PCR. The original methods were these. The number of nucleated cells in each sample was estimated from the amplification of reference gene primers within the assay. To quantify the absolute abundance of each unique TCRbeta CDR3 rearrangement, sequence reads were collapsed and filtered. Productive Simpson clonality was computed per sample as the square root of Simpson's diversity index over productive rearrangements. What TCRdb holds here is the immuneACCESS table cut down to in-frame rearrangements. Part of the clones is not present; checked against another copy, under half of the missing clones reflect an unresolved V gene, and the others are unexplained. V and J calls and clone size are those listed in that table; D and trimming were worked out from the DNA. This sample comprises around 320,000 clones, around 91% of them detected only once. The top ten hold approximately 4.5% of the sample.

This sequence was found in a woman aged 18-29 years with acute COVID-19. Specimen: PBMCs or T cells enriched from blood (not recorded which). The rearranged segments are TRBV6-5 and TRBJ1-1, with 7 junctional bases fitting TRBD1. The DNA is TGTGCCAGCAACCAGCCGGGACAGAGAAGAGCTTTCTTT. Translation gives CASNQPGQRRAFF.